A selection of T cell receptor beta chains follows, all from one sample in a study of cytomegalovirus exposure and HLA in healthy donors. Sequencing used immunoSEQ multiplex PCR; TCRdb keeps in-frame clones, though not all of them. The table lists 80,000 to 90,000 clones, roughly 84% of them singletons. What was sequenced was PBMCs. The origin of the receptors is a man aged 25-40 years in good health and CMV-seronegative. Each CDR3 is given with its conserved first and last residue. Each record gives: clone size, J gene, V gene, D gene, CDR3 protein, CDR3 DNA. A D gene is named only where the DNA matches it firmly. A clone size is listed for some rows: how often the clone was seen (once, few, many), or a class if it is expanded.

size: NA
J: TRBJ2-2
V: TRBV27
D: TRBD1
CDR3: CASSLGGRGRVAGELFF
DNA: TGTGCCAGCAGTTTAGGGGGCAGGGGGCGCGTGGCCGGGGAGCTGTTTTTT

size: NA
J: TRBJ2-3
V: TRBV5-1
D: TRBD2
CDR3: CASSPLVGGSDTQYF
DNA: TGCGCCAGCAGCCCGCTAGTGGGGGGGTCAGATACGCAGTATTTT

size: NA
J: TRBJ1-2
V: TRBV4-3
D: TRBD1
CDR3: CASSQDQGAPTYGYTF
DNA: TGCGCCAGCAGCCAAGATCAGGGGGCCCCCACCTATGGCTACACCTTC

size: NA
J: TRBJ1-1
V: TRBV18
D: NA
CDR3: CAGLGAEGTEAFF
DNA: TGTGCCGGGCTAGGGGCCGAAGGCACTGAAGCTTTCTTT

size: NA
J: TRBJ1-6
V: TRBV19
D: NA
CDR3: CASSITQNNSPLHF
DNA: TGTGCCAGTAGTATAACACAGAATAATTCACCCCTCCACTTT

size: NA
J: TRBJ2-2
V: TRBV30
D: TRBD1
CDR3: CAWTGQGYTGELFF
DNA: TGTGCCTGGACGGGACAGGGTTACACCGGGGAGCTGTTTTTT

size: NA
J: TRBJ2-7
V: TRBV19
D: TRBD2
CDR3: CASSGLAGYEQYF
DNA: TGTGCCAGTAGCGGACTAGCGGGTTACGAGCAGTACTTC

size: NA
J: TRBJ2-3
V: TRBV7-6
D: NA
CDR3: CASSLRVNTDTQYF
DNA: TGTGCCAGCAGCTTACGGGTTAACACAGATACGCAGTATTTT

size: NA
J: TRBJ2-7
V: TRBV10-3
D: NA
CDR3: CAISESTAYEQYF
DNA: TGTGCCATCAGTGAGTCGACAGCTTACGAGCAGTACTTC

size: NA
J: TRBJ2-5
V: TRBV7-6
D: NA
CDR3: CASSPRGMSETQYF
DNA: TGTGCCAGCAGTCCTCGGGGAATGTCAGAGACCCAGTACTTC

size: NA
J: TRBJ1-1
V: TRBV28
D: NA
CDR3: CASIAPVHTEAFF
DNA: TGTGCCAGCATAGCGCCGGTACACACTGAAGCTTTCTTT

size: NA
J: TRBJ1-1
V: TRBV19
D: NA
CDR3: CASSPPRSGNTEAFF
DNA: TGTGCCAGTAGTCCTCCGAGATCAGGGAACACTGAAGCTTTCTTT

size: NA
J: TRBJ1-1
V: TRBV7-9
D: TRBD1
CDR3: CASSDRDLTEAFF
DNA: TGTGCCAGCAGCGACAGGGACCTCACTGAAGCTTTCTTT

size: NA
J: TRBJ1-1
V: TRBV4-1
D: TRBD1
CDR3: CASSQVMRTGVPEAFF
DNA: TGCGCCAGCAGCCAAGTTATGCGGACAGGAGTACCTGAAGCTTTCTTT

size: NA
J: TRBJ1-1
V: TRBV5-1
D: NA
CDR3: CASSFSQGGTEAFF
DNA: TGCGCCAGCAGCTTTAGTCAAGGGGGCACTGAAGCTTTCTTT

size: NA
J: TRBJ1-2
V: TRBV4-1
D: NA
CDR3: CASSPYSANIAGYGYTF
DNA: TGCGCCAGCAGCCCATATTCCGCGAATATCGCCGGCTATGGCTACACCTTC

size: NA
J: TRBJ2-3
V: TRBV2
D: TRBD1
CDR3: CASSKQGAWAADTQYF
DNA: TGTGCCAGCAGTAAACAGGGGGCTTGGGCCGCAGATACGCAGTATTTT

size: NA
J: TRBJ2-7
V: TRBV7-8
D: TRBD1
CDR3: CASSFLQGAYEQYF
DNA: TGTGCCAGCAGCTTCCTACAGGGGGCCTACGAGCAGTACTTC

size: NA
J: TRBJ2-5
V: TRBV7-2
D: NA
CDR3: CASSLVWGGEETQYF
DNA: TGTGCCAGCAGCTTAGTGTGGGGGGGCGAGGAGACCCAGTACTTC

size: NA
J: TRBJ1-2
V: TRBV6-5
D: NA
CDR3: CASSYSTGNYGYTF
DNA: TGTGCCAGCAGTTACTCAACAGGGAACTATGGCTACACCTTC

size: NA
J: TRBJ2-7
V: TRBV5-4
D: NA
CDR3: CASGDYEQYF
DNA: TGTGCCAGCGGAGACTACGAGCAGTACTTC

size: few
J: TRBJ1-1
V: TRBV6-5
D: NA
CDR3: CASSRDTEAFF
DNA: TGTGCCAGCAGTCGGGACACTGAAGCTTTCTTT

size: few
J: TRBJ2-7
V: TRBV6-1
D: NA
CDR3: CASSEGAGTPYEQYF
DNA: TGTGCCAGCAGTGAAGGGGCGGGGACTCCCTACGAGCAGTACTTC

size: NA
J: TRBJ1-3
V: TRBV6-5
D: NA
CDR3: CASSYRWQGSGNTIYF
DNA: TGTGCCAGCAGTTACAGGTGGCAGGGGTCTGGAAACACCATATATTTT

size: NA
J: TRBJ2-3
V: TRBV6-1
D: TRBD2
CDR3: CASSRLAGSTDTQYF
DNA: TGTGCCAGCAGTAGACTAGCGGGGAGCACAGATACGCAGTATTTT

size: NA
J: TRBJ2-3
V: TRBV4-3
D: TRBD2
CDR3: CASSQDSGASGNTQYF
DNA: TGCGCCAGCAGCCAAGATAGCGGTGCTAGCGGTAATACGCAGTATTTT

size: NA
J: TRBJ1-5
V: TRBV7-2
D: NA
CDR3: CASSARGVGNQPQHF
DNA: TGTGCCAGCAGCGCTAGGGGCGTCGGCAATCAGCCCCAGCATTTT

size: NA
J: TRBJ2-7
V: TRBV7-6
D: NA
CDR3: CASSFRTDFDEQYF
DNA: TGTGCCAGCAGCTTTCGGACAGATTTCGACGAGCAGTACTTC

size: NA
J: TRBJ1-4
V: TRBV19
D: TRBD1
CDR3: CATRQGNTRIEKLFF
DNA: TGTGCCACCCGACAGGGAAATACTCGGATTGAAAAACTGTTTTTT

size: NA
J: TRBJ2-2
V: TRBV7-2
D: NA
CDR3: CASSLRQGGTGELFF
DNA: TGTGCCAGCAGCTTAAGGCAGGGGGGAACCGGGGAGCTGTTTTTT

size: NA
J: TRBJ1-1
V: TRBV2
D: NA
CDR3: CASRSGTEAFF
DNA: TGTGCCAGCAGATCCGGCACTGAAGCTTTCTTT